This T cell receptor beta chain was identified during a study of blood T cell repertoires in COVID-19. Background on the study: The study drew acute and convalescent COVID-19 samples from the United States, Italy and Spain. Nucleic acid was either cDNA or gDNA, and it came from T cells, B-cell-depleted T cells, or PBMCs.

This CDR3 has 15 residues. Germline CDR1 is SGHRS and CDR2 is YFSETQ. Trimming took 0 bases from V and 7 from J; bases not matched to a gene: 6. Authors' data handling: Scientists estimated how many nucleated cells there were by amplifying reference gene primers. Libraries were prepared by immunoSEQ multiplex PCR; TCRdb keeps only in-frame clonotypes and omits some of them. V and J calls plus clone size are reproduced from that table; the DNA served to infer D and trimming. The table records some 150,000 clones, 75% to 90% of them present only once. The V gene is TRBV5-1, the J gene TRBJ2-3, with TRBD2 matching over 9 bases. This TCR was sampled from a man aged 65 to 85 with acute or convalescent COVID-19. Sequenced sample: peripheral blood. The CDR3, as DNA: TGCGCCAGCAGCTTGGCGGTAGCGGGGGCTTATACGCAGTATTTT. It encodes CASSLAVAGAYTQYF.